This TCR beta chain was recovered during a study of neurological immune-mediated disorders. The making of cDNA relied on 5'RACE with 10-nucleotide random UMIs. Over 200 million TCR-beta sequences from 15-18 subjects came out of each sequencing run. TCRdb fed the 5' RACE reads into MiXCR, producing one record per CDR3 protein. This sample yields about 48,000 distinct CDR3 sequences, of which 25% are seen a single time; 20% to 30% belongs to the top ten. Unsorted libraries came from 2 million PBMCs stored at -80 °C. CDR1 is MGHDK and CDR2 is SYGVNS in the germline V gene. The CDR3 is made up of 13 amino acids. Trimming pared 3 bases from V and 6 bases from J, leaving 12 bases between. This clonotype came up many times.

The rearrangement links TRBV25-1 to TRBJ2-7; a possible D gene is TRBD2 (6 bases). The source is an older woman in good health. Sequenced material: PBMCs. This CDR3 is CASSEGGRLEQYF. CDR3 DNA: TGTGCCAGCAGTGAGGGGGGAAGGCTCGAGCAGTACTTC.